This TCR beta chain was obtained from a study of identical twins (TCRdb year 2016). Turning to the overall study: To test whether fetal clonotypes persist, the study used deep sequencing on TCR alpha and beta repertoires from monozygotic twins, unrelated adults of various ages, and cord blood. To rule out contamination, replicate twin experiments were performed at different times with different library preparation protocols.

For this clonotype: Its antigen specificity is not known. Base qualities were left out, and no much larger clone turns up one base away.

Library preparation used 5' RACE. TCRdb lists the instrument as Illumina HiSeq 2000. Template switching introduced a universal primer binding site; the final cDNA contained a unique molecular identifier, enabling accurate counting of TCR cDNA molecules. Specific primers in the conserved constant-segment region were used to synthesize first-strand cDNA for the TCR alpha and beta chains. To control for contamination, every cDNA library carried two barcodes: a SMART-Mk sample barcode plus Illumina barcodes. TruSeq adapter sequences and Illumina sample barcodes were added in two successive PCR steps. The TCR alpha and beta cDNA libraries were sequenced on the Illumina HiSeq platform using custom primers. In the paper's pipeline: Unique molecular identifiers were extracted from raw reads with MiGEC, and CDR3 positions were determined with MiXCR. Recombination models were inferred per individual with the repgenHMM and IGoR tools using an EM algorithm. Shared clonotypes were analyzed with the tcR package in R, and sharing was normalized by the product of cloneset sizes. To study raw recombination free of thymic and clonal selection effects, out-of-frame nonproductive sequences were analyzed. TCRdb reworked the public reads: Q25 trimming with fastp, MiXCR clone assembly, productive beta chains retained. When rows share a CDR3 protein, they turn into one entry using the most common DNA and genes. Here the V and J calls rest on TCRdb's processing, not on the authors' analysis. The sample has under 250,000 distinct CDR3 sequences on record, about 7.5% of them singletons. The ten largest clones capture 1.9% of the sample.

All donors were healthy Caucasians. Three pairs of female monozygotic twins, all aged roughly 18 to 30 years, made up the twin cohort. Miltenyi CD45RO+ enrichment and human naive T-cell isolation kits were used to isolate memory (CD45RO+) and naive T cells from PBMC. CDR1 SGHTA and CDR2 FQGNSA are derived from the germline V gene. Spanning cysteine to phenylalanine, the CDR3 consists of 12 amino acids. The DNA shown is the 36-base CDR3, in frame from base 1. V is shortened by 4 bases, J by 6 bases, and the region joining them spans 6 bases. Summary of the overall study and its limitations: Compared with coincidental sharing between unrelated individuals, out-of-frame TCR alpha sequences shared between twins had an excess of sequences with low generation probability. In monozygotic twins, recombination models systematically underestimated out-of-frame TCR alpha sharing, but the models matched the sharing seen between unrelated individuals. Fewer insertions were carried by abundant cord blood beta clonotypes, a similar but weaker trend appeared in young adult naive repertoires, and no such trend appeared in memory repertoires. Invariant T cells such as MAIT and iNKT could partly confound zero-insertion analyses, although diverse VJ usage argued against such confounding for most clonotypes. Because the same donors could not be followed over many years, conclusions were based on cross-sectional statistical analysis. A weaker excess of twin sharing was found in beta out-of-frame sequences because the signal-to-noise ratio was lowered by fewer shared sequences.

These data also formed part of another study, on yellow fever vaccine responses in identical twins. The other study reports the following: According to the authors, in identical twins the way T cells responded to vaccination appeared partly convergent and partly personalized. The study precisely tracked vaccine-responding T cell clones in identical twins.

Sample: memory (CD45RO+) T cells sorted from blood. The cell subset or site label of this sample denotes: CD45RO+ enriched T cells. The chain is made from TRBV7-2 and TRBJ2-2, with the D gene uncertain. The origin of this receptor is a woman younger than 30 in good health. Here the CDR3 is given as CASSSNAGELFF. The DNA sequence reads TGTGCCAGCAGCTCCAACGCCGGGGAGCTGTTTTTT.